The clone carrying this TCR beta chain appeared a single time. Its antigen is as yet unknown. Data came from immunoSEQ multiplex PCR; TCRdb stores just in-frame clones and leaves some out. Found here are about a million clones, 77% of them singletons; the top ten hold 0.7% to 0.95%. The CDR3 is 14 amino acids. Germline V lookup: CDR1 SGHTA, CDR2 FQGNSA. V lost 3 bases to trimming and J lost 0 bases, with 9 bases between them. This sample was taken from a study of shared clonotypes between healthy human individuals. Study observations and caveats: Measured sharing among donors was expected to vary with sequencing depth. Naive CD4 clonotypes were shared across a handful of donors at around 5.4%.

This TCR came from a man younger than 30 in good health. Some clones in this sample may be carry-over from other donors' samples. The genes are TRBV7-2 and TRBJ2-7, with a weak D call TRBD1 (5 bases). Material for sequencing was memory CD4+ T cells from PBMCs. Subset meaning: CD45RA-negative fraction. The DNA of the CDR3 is TGTGCCAGCAGCTTCAGACAGACCTCCTACGAGCAGTACTTC. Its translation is CASSFRQTSYEQYF.